This TCR beta chain was profiled in a study of T cell clonotyping in hematopoietic cell transplantation (dated by TCRdb to the early 2020s). Describing the broader study: Recipient samples taken before transplant were obtained following cytoreduction. Recruitment of patients was conducted between late 2015 and early 2017, and follow-up was continued until late 2020 or death. The study collected 135 blood samples from about 40 consecutive transplant recipients and their related donors. General findings and caveats noted by the study authors: After transplant, TCR diversity in recipients dropped, and pathologically expanded clonotypes climbed progressively between day 30 and day 180. Overlap with donor repertoires was found for only a small fraction of recipient repertoires, with over 95% found to appear de novo at the given depth. Broader TCR repertoire diversity after transplant was predicted by Inverse Simpson Index values from donors and from recipients before transplant. The sample size was limited and the cells went unsorted, which meant the CD4 and CD8 repertoire contributions could not be told apart.

The time point tag for this specimen amounts to: recipient sample about 28 days before transplant, after cytoreduction. Blood from recipients was drawn about 28 days before transplant and again at days 30, 100 and 180 after transplant. Using Nuclei Lysis Solution, genomic DNA was extracted from unfractionated peripheral blood mononuclear cells that were either fresh or cryopreserved. Reading the germline V gene gives CDR1 SGHDT and CDR2 YYEEEE. Inclusive of the bounding cysteine and phenylalanine, the CDR3 is 15 residues long. The retained sequence is limited to the CDR3, 45 bases, with the frame set at the first base. At the junction V is shortened by 1 base and J by 5 bases, with 15 bases in between. The immunoSEQ assay, a bias-controlled multiplex PCR with V- and J-specific primers, was used to amplify TCR beta CDR3 regions from genomic DNA. A second PCR step added a proprietary barcode and Illumina adapter sequences to the CDR3 amplicons. An Illumina MiSeq instrument was used for sequencing of the CDR3 libraries. Turning to the authors' computational methods: immunoSEQ Analyzer 3.0 was used for export and quality control, with R Bioconductor and Immunarch used for downstream analyses. Only productive rearrangements within the normalized downsampled data set were used in the calculation of repertoire metrics. Clonotypes larger than 5 templates in the normalized cohort were defined as pathologically expanded. Repertoire diversity was measured with the Inverse Simpson Index. To capture all clonotypes, CMV-specificity analyses were performed on the non-normalized data set. TCRdb holds this immuneACCESS table with in-frame rearrangements only. Some clones are missing; in checked studies, unresolved V genes explain under half, and the rest has no known cause. Clone size and the V and J calls come from that table; the DNA yielded D and trimming. The sample table contains about 69,000 clones; only one count was recorded for approximately 95% of them. Of the sample, roughly 1.8% is held by the ten largest clones.

Details on this clone: The antigen it binds to is not known. It has no much larger one-base neighbor in the sample; base qualities were not kept.

The TCR sequence derives from a woman aged 50 to 65 with acute myeloid leukemia. Some clones in this sample may be carry-over from other donors' samples. The source material was peripheral blood mononuclear cells, sampled before stem cell transplant. The chain is encoded by TRBV5-6 joined to TRBJ1-1, with no confidently assigned D gene. The DNA sequence follows: TGTGCCAGCAGCTTGTCTCCAGGAGCTCGAACTGAAGCTTTCTTT. This is translated as CASSLSPGARTEAFF.